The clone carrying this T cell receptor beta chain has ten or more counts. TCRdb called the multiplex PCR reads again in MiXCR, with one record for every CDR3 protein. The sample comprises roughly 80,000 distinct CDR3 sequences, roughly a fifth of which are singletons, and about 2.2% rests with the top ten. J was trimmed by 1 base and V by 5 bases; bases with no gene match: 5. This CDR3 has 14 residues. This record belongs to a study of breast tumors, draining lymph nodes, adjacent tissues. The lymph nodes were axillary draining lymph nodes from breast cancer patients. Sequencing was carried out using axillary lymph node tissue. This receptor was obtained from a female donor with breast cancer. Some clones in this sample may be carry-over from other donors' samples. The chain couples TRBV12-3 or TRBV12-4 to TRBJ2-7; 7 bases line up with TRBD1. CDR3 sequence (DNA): TGTGCCAGCAGTGCCCCGGGACAGTCCTACGAGCAGTACTTC. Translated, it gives CASSAPGQSYEQYF.